This T cell receptor beta chain is drawn from a study of shared T cell receptors in the human thymus. The germline CDR1 and CDR2 sequences are MNHNY and SVGAGI (reference sequence). Trimming removed 0 bases from V and 10 bases from J, with 21 bases in between. This CDR3 has 16 residues. Sequencing used immunoSEQ multiplex PCR; TCRdb keeps in-frame clones, though not all of them. The data show more than 550,000 clones, with approximately 85% seen just once and more than 0.01% held by the top ten. In addition, the sample was reused for a study of human thymus T cells. From that report: All donors were healthy Finnish infants who were undergoing corrective surgery to treat congenital heart defects. Thymus tissue for the work was resected from patients undergoing corrective heart surgery. The authors found apparently biased V and J gene usage in thymic and blood repertoires. The related literature has documented a marked overlap of thymic repertoires among unrelated individuals.

The rearrangement links TRBV6-6 to TRBJ1-1, with D tentatively TRBD1 (6 bases). The sequence derives from a girl in the first two years of life with a congenital heart defect. Specimen: thymocytes. CDR3 in DNA: TGTGCCAGCAGTTACTCGAGTGCCAGGGGAGTTGCCAGAGCTTTCTTT. The encoded protein is CASSYSSARGVARAFF.